Shown below are 8 T cell receptor beta chains from a single sample sequenced in a study of blood T cell repertoires in COVID-19. Clones were sequenced by immunoSEQ multiplex PCR, and TCRdb holds only the in-frame ones, with some missing. This repertoire shows 110,000 to 150,000 clones, roughly three quarters found once; its top ten account for 1.9%. The specimen was peripheral blood. These TCRs come from a woman aged 55-69 years with acute or convalescent COVID-19.

This clone appeared once. The chain links TRBV19 to TRBJ1-2; 8 bases fit TRBD1. Germline assignment: CDR1 LNHDA and CDR2 SQIVND (reference sequence). CDR3 length equals 17 residues. The trim removed 1 base at V and 2 bases at J, leaving 9 bases unmatched. The CDR3 is CASSIAQGARSNYGYTF. The CDR3, as DNA: TGTGCCAGTAGTATAGCTCAGGGGGCGCGTTCCAACTATGGCTACACCTTC.

This chain connects TRBV18 to TRBJ2-6, with D tentatively TRBD1 (5 bases). This CDR3 spans 16 amino acids. V was trimmed by 6 bases and J by 3 bases, leaving 15 bases between them. CDR1 is KGHSH, CDR2 LQKENI, per germline. The CDR3 region is CASSPYKGDGANVLTF. The CDR3 coding sequence is TGTGCCAGCTCCCCCTATAAAGGGGATGGGGCCAACGTCCTGACTTTC.

This clone occurred a few times. The chain couples TRBV27 to TRBJ2-7; 9 bases match TRBD1. The CDR3 is 15 residues long. Germline V gene data show CDR1 as MNHEY and CDR2 as SMNVEV (reference sequence). The ends lost 1 base at V and 4 bases at J; junction bases unmatched: 5. Here the CDR3 reads CASSLYTGGGYEQYF. The CDR3, as DNA: TGTGCCAGCAGTTTATACACAGGGGGCGGGTACGAGCAGTACTTC.

The rearrangement uses TRBV28 and TRBJ1-5, with 10 bases identical to TRBD1. Trimming took 6 bases from V and 5 from J; bases not matched to a gene: 4. CDR3 size: 14 residues. CDR1 is MDHEN, CDR2 SYDVKM, per germline. The CDR3 nucleotides are TGTGCCAGCAGGCCGGGACAGGGGCATCAGCCCCAGCATTTT. It translates to CASRPGQGHQPQHF. Based on the CDR3 plus reference TRBV28 and TRBJ1-5, the full variable domain is DVKVTQSSRYLVKRTGEKVFLECVQDMDHENMFWYRQDPGLGLRLIYFSYDVKMKEKGDIPEGYSVSREKKERFSLILESASTNQTSMYLCASRPGQGHQPQHFGDGTRLSIL.

The chain links TRBV5-1 to TRBJ2-1; 9 bases match TRBD2. Germline V CDR1 and CDR2: SGHRS, YFSETQ. V lost 4 bases to trimming and J lost 0 bases; unmatched junction nucleotides: 14. CDR3 length: 19 residues. The DNA for the CDR3 is TGCGCCAGCAGCCCTCGTTCTAGCGGGACCCAGAGCTCCTACAATGAGCAGTTCTTC. Translated: CASSPRSSGTQSSYNEQFF.

The rearrangement joins TRBV25-1 to TRBJ1-2; a weak D match, TRBD1 (5 bases). This CDR3 has 14 amino acids. V was clipped by 3 bases and J by 6 bases, with 14 bases between them. Germline CDR1 reads MGHDK; CDR2 reads SYGVNS. The CDR3 DNA sequence: TGTGCCAGCAGTGATCTGGACACCCTCAATGGCTACACCTTC. It codes for CASSDLDTLNGYTF.

The chain links TRBV5-1 to TRBJ1-1; D uncertain. V was shortened by 5 bases and J by 4 bases, with 15 bases between the two germline ends. The CDR3 extends over 14 amino acids. Germline V CDR1 and CDR2: SGHRS, YFSETQ. CDR3 residues: CASRWTGMITEAFF. The CDR3 DNA sequence: TGCGCCAGCAGATGGACGGGGATGATCACTGAAGCTTTCTTT.

V and J are TRBV4-2 and TRBJ1-1; D is ambiguous. The germline V and J ends were trimmed by 2 bases and 4 bases, with 8 bases remaining between them. Germline loops: CDR1 LGHNA, CDR2 YNFKEQ. This CDR3 is 13 amino acids long. CDR3: CASSQTMPTEAFF. The CDR3 DNA follows: TGTGCCAGCAGCCAAACAATGCCCACTGAAGCTTTCTTT.